This T cell receptor (beta chain) was captured by sequencing in a study of shared T cell receptors in the human thymus. The repertoire was sequenced with immunoSEQ multiplex PCR; TCRdb's copy has only in-frame clones and lacks some. The sample carries 500,000 to 550,000 clones, about 84% recorded once. V lost 5 bases and J lost 0, with 14 bases in between. CDR3 length: 16 residues. Germline V gives CDR1 PRHDT, CDR2 FYEKMQ (reference sequence). These sequences were also reported in another study, on human thymus T cells. Per that paper: The donors were infants in Finland with congenital heart defects, otherwise immunologically healthy. The study used thymus tissue resected during corrective heart surgery.

This chain connects TRBV13 to TRBJ1-3; TRBD1 might be the D (5 bases). Sequenced input: thymocytes. The sequence was collected from a boy less than two years old with a congenital heart defect. DNA of the CDR3: TGTGCCAGCAGCGGAGGGACGGTCGTCTCTGGAAACACCATATATTTT. Encoded protein: CASSGGTVVSGNTIYF.